Sequencing of this TCR beta chain was carried out in a study of blood T cell repertoires in COVID-19. About the research overall: From T cells, B-cell-depleted T cells, or PBMCs came the material, which was cDNA or gDNA.

Enrollment of patients from Seattle took place during active infection, with longitudinal follow-up. This CDR3 contains 13 residues. V lost 5 bases, J lost 4 bases, and 9 bases lay in between. Germline CDR1 and CDR2: SGHAT and FQNNGV. Using immunoSEQ multiplex PCR, the repertoire was profiled, and TCRdb retains in-frame clones only, with some absent. The sample yields roughly 150,000 clones, approximately 85% seen once. Sample: peripheral blood. The receptor's source is a woman of 80 years or more with COVID-19, enrolled during active disease. The V call is TRBV11-2, the J call TRBJ1-3; D not resolved. In nucleotides, the CDR3 is TGTGCCAGCAGCCCGCAGGCGGGAAACACCATATATTTT. Protein sequence: CASSPQAGNTIYF.